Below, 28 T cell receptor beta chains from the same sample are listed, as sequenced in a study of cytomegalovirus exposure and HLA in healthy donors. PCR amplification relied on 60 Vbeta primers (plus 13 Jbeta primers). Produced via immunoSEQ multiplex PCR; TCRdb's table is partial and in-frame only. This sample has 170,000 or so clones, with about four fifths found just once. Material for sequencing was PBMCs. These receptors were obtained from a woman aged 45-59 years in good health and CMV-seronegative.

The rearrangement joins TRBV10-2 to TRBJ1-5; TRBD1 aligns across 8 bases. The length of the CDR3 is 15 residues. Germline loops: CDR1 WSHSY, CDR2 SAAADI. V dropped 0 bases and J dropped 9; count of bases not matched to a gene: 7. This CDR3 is CASSESSGQGWPQHF. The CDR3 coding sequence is TGCGCCAGCAGTGAGTCGAGTGGACAGGGATGGCCCCAGCATTTT.

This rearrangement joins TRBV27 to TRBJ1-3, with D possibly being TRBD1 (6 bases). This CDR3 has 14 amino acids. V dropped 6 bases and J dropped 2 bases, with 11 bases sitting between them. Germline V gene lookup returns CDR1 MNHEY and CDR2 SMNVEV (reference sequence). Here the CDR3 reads CASRDSGTGNTIYF. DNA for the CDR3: TGTGCCAGCAGGGACAGCGGCACTGGAAACACCATATATTTT.

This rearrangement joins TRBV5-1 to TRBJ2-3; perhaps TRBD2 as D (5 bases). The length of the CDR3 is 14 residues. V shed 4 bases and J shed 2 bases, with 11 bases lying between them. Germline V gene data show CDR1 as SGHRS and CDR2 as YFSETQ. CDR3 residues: CASSIRDSTDTQYF. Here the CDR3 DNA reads TGCGCCAGCAGCATCCGGGATTCCACAGATACGCAGTATTTT.

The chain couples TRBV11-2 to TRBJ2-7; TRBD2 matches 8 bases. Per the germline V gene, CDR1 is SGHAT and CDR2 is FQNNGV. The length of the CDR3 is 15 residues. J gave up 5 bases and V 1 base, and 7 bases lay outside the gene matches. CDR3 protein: CASSLVSGGPDEQYF. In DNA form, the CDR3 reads TGTGCCAGCAGCTTAGTGTCGGGGGGGCCCGACGAGCAGTACTTC.

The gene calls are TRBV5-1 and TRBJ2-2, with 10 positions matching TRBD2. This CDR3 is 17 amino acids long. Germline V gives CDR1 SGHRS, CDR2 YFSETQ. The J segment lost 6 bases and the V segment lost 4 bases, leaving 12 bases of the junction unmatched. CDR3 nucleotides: TGCGCCAGCAGCCCGGGGGTGCTAGCGGGAGCCTCCGGGGAGCTGTTTTTT. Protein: CASSPGVLAGASGELFF.

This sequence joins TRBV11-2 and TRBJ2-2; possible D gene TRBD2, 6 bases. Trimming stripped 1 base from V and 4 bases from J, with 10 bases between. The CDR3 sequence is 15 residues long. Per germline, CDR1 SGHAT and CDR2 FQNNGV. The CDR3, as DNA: TGTGCCAGCAGCTTAGGGGTGGGAGGCACCGGGGAGCTGTTTTTT. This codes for CASSLGVGGTGELFF.

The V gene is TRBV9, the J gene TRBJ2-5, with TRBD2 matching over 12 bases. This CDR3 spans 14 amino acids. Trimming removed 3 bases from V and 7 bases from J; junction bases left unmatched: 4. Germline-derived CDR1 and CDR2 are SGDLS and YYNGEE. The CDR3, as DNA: TGTGCCAGCAGCGACGGACTAGCGGGGAGGACCCAGTACTTC. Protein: CASSDGLAGRTQYF. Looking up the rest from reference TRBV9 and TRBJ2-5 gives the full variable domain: DSGVTQTPKHLITATGQRVTLRCSPRSGDLSVYWYQQSLDQGLQFLIQYYNGEERAKGNILERFSAQQFPDLHSELNLSSLELGDSALYFCASSDGLAGRTQYFGPGTRLLVL.

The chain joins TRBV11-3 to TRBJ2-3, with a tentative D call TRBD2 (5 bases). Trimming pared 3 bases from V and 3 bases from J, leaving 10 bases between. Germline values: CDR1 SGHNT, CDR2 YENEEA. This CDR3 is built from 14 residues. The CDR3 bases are TGTGCCAGCAGCTTGGCGACGGGGACAGATACGCAGTATTTT. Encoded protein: CASSLATGTDTQYF.

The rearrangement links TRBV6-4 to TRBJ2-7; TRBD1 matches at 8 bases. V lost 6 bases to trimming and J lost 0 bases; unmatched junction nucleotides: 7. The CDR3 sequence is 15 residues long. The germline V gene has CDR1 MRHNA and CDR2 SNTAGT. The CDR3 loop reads CASRRTGSSSYEQYF. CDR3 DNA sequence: TGTGCCAGCAGAAGGACAGGGTCAAGCTCCTACGAGCAGTACTTC.

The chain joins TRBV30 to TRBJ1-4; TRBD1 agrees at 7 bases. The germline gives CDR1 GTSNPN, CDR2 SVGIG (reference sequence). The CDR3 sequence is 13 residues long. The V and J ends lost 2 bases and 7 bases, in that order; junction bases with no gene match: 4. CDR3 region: CAWSSGTAEKLFF. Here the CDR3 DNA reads TGTGCCTGGAGTTCGGGGACAGCTGAAAAACTGTTTTTT. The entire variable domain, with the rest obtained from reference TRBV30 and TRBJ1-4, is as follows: SQTIHQWPATLVQPVGSPLSLECTVEGTSNPNLYWYRQAAGRGLQLLFYSVGIGQISSEVPQNLSASRPQDRQFILSSKKLLLSDSGFYLCAWSSGTAEKLFFGSGTQLSVL.

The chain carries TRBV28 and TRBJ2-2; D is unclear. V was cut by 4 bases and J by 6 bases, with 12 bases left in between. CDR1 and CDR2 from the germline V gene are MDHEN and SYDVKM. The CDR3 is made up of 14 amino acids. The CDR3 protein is CASSSPPWPGELFF. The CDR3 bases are TGTGCCAGCAGTTCCCCCCCCTGGCCCGGGGAGCTGTTTTTT.

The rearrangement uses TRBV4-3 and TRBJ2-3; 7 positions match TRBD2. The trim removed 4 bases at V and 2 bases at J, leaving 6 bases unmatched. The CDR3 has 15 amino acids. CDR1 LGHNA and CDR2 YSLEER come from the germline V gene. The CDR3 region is CASSPVGGITDTQYF. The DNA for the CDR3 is TGCGCCAGCAGCCCTGTCGGGGGGATCACAGATACGCAGTATTTT.

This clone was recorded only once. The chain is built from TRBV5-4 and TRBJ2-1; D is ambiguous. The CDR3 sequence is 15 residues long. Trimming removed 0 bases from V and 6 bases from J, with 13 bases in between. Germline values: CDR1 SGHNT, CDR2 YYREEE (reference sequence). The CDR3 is CASSLGYSPGNEQFF. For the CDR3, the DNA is TGTGCCAGCAGCTTGGGTTATTCTCCGGGCAATGAGCAGTTCTTC. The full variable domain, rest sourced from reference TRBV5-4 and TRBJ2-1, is ETGVTQSPTHLIKTRGQQVTLRCSSQSGHNTVSWYQQALGQGPQFIFQYYREEENGRGNFPPRFSGLQFPNYSSELNVNALELDDSALYLCASSLGYSPGNEQFFGPGTRLTVL.

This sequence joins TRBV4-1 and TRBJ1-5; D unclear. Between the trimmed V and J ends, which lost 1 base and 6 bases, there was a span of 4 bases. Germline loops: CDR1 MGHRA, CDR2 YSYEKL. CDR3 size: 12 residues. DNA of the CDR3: TGCGCCAGCAGCCAAGGAGGTCAGCCCCAGCATTTT. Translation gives CASSQGGQPQHF.

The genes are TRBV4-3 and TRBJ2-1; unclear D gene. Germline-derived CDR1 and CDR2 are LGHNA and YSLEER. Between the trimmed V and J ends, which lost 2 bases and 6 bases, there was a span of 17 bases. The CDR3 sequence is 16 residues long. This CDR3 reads CASSQMLGGSPNEQFF. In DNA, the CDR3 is TGCGCCAGCAGCCAAATGTTAGGCGGTTCCCCCAATGAGCAGTTCTTC.

This CDR3 is CASSLSGGGVTF. The CDR3 DNA is TGTGCCAGCAGTTTATCAGGGGGGGGAGTTACCTTC. This chain connects TRBV27 to TRBJ1-2; maybe TRBD1 (6 bases). V shed 0 bases and J shed 14 bases, with 13 bases lying between them. Germline-derived CDR1 and CDR2 are MNHEY and SMNVEV (reference sequence). The length of the CDR3 is 12 residues.

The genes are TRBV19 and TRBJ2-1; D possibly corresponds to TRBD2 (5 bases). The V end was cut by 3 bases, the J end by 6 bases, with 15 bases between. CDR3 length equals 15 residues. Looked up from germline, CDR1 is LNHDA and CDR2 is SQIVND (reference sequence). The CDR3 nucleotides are TGTGCCAGTAGTATGAGGGCCCAAGTCGCCAATGAGCAGTTCTTC. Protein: CASSMRAQVANEQFF.

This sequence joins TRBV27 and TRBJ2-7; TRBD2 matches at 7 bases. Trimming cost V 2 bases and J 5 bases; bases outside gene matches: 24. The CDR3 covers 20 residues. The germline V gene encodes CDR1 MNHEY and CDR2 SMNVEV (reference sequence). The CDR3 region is CASSLLPPHRSRERIHEQYF. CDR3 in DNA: TGTGCCAGCAGTTTACTCCCACCACATCGGTCGCGGGAGAGGATCCACGAGCAGTACTTC.

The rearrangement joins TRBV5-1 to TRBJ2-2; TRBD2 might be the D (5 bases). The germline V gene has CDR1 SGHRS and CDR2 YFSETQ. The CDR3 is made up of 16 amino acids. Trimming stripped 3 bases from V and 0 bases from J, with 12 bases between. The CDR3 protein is CASSSLLVTNTGELFF. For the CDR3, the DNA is TGCGCCAGCAGCTCCCTACTAGTAACGAACACCGGGGAGCTGTTTTTT.

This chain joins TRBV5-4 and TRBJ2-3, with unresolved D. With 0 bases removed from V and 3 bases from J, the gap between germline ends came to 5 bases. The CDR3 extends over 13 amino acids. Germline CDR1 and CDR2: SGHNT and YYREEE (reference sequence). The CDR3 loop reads CASSLESTDTQYF. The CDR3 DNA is TGTGCCAGCAGCTTGGAATCGACAGATACGCAGTATTTT.

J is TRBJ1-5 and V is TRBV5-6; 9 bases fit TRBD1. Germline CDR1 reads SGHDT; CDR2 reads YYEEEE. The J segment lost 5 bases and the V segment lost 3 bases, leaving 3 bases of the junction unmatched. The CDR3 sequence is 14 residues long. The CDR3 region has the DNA TGTGCCAGCAGCTCGGGACAGGGATATCAGCCCCAGCATTTT. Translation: CASSSGQGYQPQHF.

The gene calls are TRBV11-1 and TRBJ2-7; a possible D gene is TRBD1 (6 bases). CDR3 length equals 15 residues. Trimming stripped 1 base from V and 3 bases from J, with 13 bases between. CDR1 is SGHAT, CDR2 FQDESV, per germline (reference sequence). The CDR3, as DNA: TGTGCCAGCAGCTTAGACAGGGCGATCGACTACGAGCAGTACTTC. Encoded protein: CASSLDRAIDYEQYF.

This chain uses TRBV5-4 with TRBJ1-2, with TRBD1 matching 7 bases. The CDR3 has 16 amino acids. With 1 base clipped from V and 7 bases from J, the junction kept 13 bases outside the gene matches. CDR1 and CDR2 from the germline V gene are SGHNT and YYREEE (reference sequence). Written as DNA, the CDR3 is TGTGCCAGCAGCTTGCCCCTAGAGCGACAGGGCTCTGGCTACACCTTC. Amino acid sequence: CASSLPLERQGSGYTF.

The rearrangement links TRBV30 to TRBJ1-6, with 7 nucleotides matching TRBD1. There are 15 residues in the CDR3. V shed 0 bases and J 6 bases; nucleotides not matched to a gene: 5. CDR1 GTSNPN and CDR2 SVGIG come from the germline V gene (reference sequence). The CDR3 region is CAWSVHAGGNSPLHF. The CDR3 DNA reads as TGTGCCTGGAGTGTTCATGCAGGGGGTAATTCACCCCTCCACTTT.

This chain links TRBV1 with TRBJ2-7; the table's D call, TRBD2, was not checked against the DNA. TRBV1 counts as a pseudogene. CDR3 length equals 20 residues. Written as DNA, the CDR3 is TGCACCAGCAGCCCGCGTTGGGGGGGGGACCGACTAGCGGGAGAGTACGAGCAGTACTTC. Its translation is CTSSPRWGGDRLAGEYEQYF.

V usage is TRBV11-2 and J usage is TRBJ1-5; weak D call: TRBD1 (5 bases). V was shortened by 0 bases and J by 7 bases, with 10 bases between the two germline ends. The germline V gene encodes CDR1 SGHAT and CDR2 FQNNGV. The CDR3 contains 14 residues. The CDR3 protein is CASSLDGGGQPQHF. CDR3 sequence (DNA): TGTGCCAGCAGCTTAGATGGGGGAGGACAGCCCCAGCATTTT.

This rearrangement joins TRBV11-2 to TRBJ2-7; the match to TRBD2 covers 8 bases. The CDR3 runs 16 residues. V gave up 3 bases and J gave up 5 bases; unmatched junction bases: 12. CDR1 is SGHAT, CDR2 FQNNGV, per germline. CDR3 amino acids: CASSFWSAGDIHEQYF. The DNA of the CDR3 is TGTGCCAGCAGCTTCTGGTCAGCGGGGGATATCCACGAGCAGTACTTC.

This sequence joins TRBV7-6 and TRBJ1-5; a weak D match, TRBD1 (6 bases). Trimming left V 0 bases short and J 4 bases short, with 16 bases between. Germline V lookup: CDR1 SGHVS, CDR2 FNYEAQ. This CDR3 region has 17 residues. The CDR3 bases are TGTGCCAGCAGCTTAGCGGTCGGGGGGCAGGGTAATCAGCCCCAGCATTTT. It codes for CASSLAVGGQGNQPQHF.